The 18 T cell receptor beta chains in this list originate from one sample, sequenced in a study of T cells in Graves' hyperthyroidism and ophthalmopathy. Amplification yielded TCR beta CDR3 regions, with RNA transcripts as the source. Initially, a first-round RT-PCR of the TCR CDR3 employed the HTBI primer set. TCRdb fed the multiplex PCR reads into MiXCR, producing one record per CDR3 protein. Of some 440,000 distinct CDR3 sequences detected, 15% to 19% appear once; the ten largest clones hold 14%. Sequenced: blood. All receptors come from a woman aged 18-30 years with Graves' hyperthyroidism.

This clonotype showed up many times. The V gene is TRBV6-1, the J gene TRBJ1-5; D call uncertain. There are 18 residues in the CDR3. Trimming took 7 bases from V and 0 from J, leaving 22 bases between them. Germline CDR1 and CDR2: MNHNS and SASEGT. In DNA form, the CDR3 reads TGTGCCAGCAAATTAGGGCTCGGCCAGATAAATAGCAATCAGCCCCAGCATTTT. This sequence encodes CASKLGLGQINSNQPQHF.

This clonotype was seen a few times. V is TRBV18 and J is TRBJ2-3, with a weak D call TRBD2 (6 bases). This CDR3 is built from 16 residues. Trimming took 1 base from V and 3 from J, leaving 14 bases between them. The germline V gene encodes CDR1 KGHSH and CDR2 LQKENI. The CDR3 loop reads CASSPRGGFGTDTQYF. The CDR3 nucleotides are TGTGCCAGCTCACCACGCGGAGGGTTCGGGACAGATACGCAGTATTTT.

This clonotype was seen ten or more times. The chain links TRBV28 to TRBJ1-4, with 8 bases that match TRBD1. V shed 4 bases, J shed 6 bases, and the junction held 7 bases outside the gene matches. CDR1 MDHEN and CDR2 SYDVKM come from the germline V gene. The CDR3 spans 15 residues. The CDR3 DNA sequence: TGTGCCAGCAGTTCCAAGACAGGGGTAGATGAAAAACTGTTTTTT. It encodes CASSSKTGVDEKLFF.

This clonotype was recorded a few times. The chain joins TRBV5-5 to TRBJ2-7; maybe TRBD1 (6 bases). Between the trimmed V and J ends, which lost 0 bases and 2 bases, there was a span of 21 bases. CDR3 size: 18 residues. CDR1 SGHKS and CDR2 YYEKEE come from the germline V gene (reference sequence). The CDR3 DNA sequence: TGTGCCAGCAGCTTGGTGTGGCCCCGGGACACATACCCCTACGAGCAGTACTTC. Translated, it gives CASSLVWPRDTYPYEQYF.

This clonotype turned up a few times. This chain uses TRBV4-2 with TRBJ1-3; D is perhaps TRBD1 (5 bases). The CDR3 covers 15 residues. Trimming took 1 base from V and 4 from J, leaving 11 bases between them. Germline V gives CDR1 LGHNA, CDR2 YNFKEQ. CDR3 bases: TGTGCCAGCAGCCAAGTGGGGCGCCGGGGAAACACCATATATTTT. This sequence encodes CASSQVGRRGNTIYF.

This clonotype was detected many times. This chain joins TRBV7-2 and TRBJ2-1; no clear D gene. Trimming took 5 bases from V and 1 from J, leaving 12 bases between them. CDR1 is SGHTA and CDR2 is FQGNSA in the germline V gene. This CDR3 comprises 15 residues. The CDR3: CASSLKGPSYNEQFF. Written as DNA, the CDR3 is TGTGCCAGCAGCCTTAAAGGACCTTCCTACAATGAGCAGTTCTTC. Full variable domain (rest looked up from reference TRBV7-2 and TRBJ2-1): GAGVSQSPSNKVTEKGKDVELRCDPISGHTALYWYRQSLGQGLEFLIYFQGNSAPDKSGLPSDRFSAERTGGSVSTLTIQRTQQEDSAVYLCASSLKGPSYNEQFFGPGTRLTVL.

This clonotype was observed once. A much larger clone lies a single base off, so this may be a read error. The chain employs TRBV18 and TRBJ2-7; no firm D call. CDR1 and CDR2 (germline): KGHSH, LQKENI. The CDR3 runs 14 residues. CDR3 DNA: TGTGCCAGCTCTCCCGGCCAGCCCCCCTACGAGCAGTGCTTC. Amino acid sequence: CASSPGQPPYEQCF.

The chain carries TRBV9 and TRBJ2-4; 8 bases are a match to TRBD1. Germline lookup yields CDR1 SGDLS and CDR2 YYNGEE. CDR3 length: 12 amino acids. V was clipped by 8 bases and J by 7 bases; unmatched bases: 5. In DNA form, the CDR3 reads TGTGCCAGTGGACAGGGAGGCAACATTCAGTACTTC. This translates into CASGQGGNIQYF.

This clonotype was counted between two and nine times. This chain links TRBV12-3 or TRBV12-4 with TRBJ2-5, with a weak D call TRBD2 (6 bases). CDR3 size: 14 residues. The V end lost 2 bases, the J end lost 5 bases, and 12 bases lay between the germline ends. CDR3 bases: TGTGCCAGCAGTTTATCGTCAGGGAGGGAGACCCAGTACTTC. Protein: CASSLSSGRETQYF.

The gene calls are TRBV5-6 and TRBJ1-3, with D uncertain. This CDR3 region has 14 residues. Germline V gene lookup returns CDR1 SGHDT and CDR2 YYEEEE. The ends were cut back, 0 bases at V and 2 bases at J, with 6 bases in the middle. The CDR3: CASSLEGPGNTIYF. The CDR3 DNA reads TGTGCCAGCAGCTTGGAGGGCCCTGGAAACACCATATATTTT.

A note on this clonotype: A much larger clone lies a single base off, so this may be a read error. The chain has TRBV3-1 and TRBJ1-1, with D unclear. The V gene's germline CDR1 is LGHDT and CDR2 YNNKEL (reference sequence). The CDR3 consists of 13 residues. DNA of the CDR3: TGTGCCGGCAGCCAAACCAGGACGACTGAAGCTTTCTTT. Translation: CAGSQTRTTEAFF. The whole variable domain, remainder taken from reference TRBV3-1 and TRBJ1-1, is DTAVSQTPKYLVTQMGNDKSIKCEQNLGHDTMYWYKQDSKKFLKIMFSYNNKELIINETVPNRFSPKSPDKAHLNLHINSLELGDSAVYFCAGSQTRTTEAFFGQGTRLTVV.

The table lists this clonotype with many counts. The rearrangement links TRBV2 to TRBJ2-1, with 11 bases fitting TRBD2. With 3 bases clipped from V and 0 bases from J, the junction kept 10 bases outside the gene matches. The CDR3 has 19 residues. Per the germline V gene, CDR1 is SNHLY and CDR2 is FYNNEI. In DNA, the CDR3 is TGTGCCAGCAGTGAGACTAGCGGGGTTGGGGTTAGCTCCTACAATGAGCAGTTCTTC. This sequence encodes CASSETSGVGVSSYNEQFF.

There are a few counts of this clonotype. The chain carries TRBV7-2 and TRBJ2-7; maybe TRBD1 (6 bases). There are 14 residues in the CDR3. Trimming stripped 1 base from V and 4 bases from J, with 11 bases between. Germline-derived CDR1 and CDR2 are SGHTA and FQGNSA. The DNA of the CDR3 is TGTGCCAGCAGCTTAGGACAGGCGAGATACGAGCAGTACTTC. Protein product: CASSLGQARYEQYF.

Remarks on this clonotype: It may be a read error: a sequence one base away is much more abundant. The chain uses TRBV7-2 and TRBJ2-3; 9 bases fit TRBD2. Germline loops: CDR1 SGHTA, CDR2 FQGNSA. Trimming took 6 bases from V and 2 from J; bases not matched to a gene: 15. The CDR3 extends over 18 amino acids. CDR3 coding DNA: TGTGCCAGCAGTCGAATCCCGGGACTAGCCTGGACCACAGATACGCAGTATTTT. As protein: CASSRIPGLAWTTDTQYF.

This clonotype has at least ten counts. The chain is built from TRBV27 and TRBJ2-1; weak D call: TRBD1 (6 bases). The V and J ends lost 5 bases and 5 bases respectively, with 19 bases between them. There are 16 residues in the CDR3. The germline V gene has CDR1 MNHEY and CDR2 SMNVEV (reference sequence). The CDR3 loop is CASSGNLGAQDNEQFF. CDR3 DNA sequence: TGTGCCAGCAGTGGCAACCTGGGGGCGCAGGACAATGAGCAGTTCTTC.

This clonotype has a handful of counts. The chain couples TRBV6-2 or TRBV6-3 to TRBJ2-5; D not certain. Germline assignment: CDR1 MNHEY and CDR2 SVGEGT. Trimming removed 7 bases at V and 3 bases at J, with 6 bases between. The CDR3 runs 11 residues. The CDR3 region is CASIEKETQYF. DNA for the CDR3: TGTGCCAGCATCGAAAAAGAGACCCAGTACTTC.

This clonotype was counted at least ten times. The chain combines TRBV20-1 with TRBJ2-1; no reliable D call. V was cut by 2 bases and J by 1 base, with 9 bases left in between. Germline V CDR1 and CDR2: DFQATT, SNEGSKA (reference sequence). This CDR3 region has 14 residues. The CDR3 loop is CSARPMGSYNEQFF. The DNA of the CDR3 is TGCAGTGCTAGACCTATGGGGTCCTACAATGAGCAGTTCTTC.

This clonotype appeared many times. The CDR3 loop reads CASSLGEGAGTDTQYF. The CDR3, as DNA: TGTGCCAGCAGCTTAGGAGAGGGAGCCGGCACAGATACGCAGTATTTT. V gene TRBV7-2 combines with J gene TRBJ2-3, with D perhaps TRBD2 (5 bases). The V gene lost 1 base and the J gene lost 1 base, with 12 bases spanning the gap. The CDR3 sequence is 16 residues long. CDR1 SGHTA and CDR2 FQGNSA come from the germline V gene. Filled out from reference TRBV7-2 and TRBJ2-3, the complete variable domain reads GAGVSQSPSNKVTEKGKDVELRCDPISGHTALYWYRQSLGQGLEFLIYFQGNSAPDKSGLPSDRFSAERTGGSVSTLTIQRTQQEDSAVYLCASSLGEGAGTDTQYFGPGTRLTVL.